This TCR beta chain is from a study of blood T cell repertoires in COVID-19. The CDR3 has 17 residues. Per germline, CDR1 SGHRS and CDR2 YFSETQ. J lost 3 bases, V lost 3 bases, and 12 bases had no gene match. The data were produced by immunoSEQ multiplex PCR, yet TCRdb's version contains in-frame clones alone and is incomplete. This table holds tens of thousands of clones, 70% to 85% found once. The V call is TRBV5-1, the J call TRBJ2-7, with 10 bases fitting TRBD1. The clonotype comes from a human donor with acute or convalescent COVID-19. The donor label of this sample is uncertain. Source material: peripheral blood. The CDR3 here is CASSSKRQGALDYEQYF. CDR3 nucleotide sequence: TGCGCCAGCAGCTCCAAACGACAGGGGGCCCTGGACTACGAGCAGTACTTC.